The 14 T cell receptor beta chains presented below share a single source sample, sequenced in a study of blood T cells in healthy people across ages. A second roughly 6 to 12 cycle PCR used barcoded and J-beta primers. TCRdb redid the calling of the 5' RACE reads with MiXCR, one entry per CDR3 protein. The data show 850,000 to 1,300,000 distinct CDR3 sequences, over 35% seen once. Sequencing input: blood. The receptor source for this set is a woman aged 60 to 75 in good health.

The rearrangement joins TRBV27 to TRBJ1-6; maybe TRBD1 (5 bases). The germline V and J ends were trimmed by 7 bases and 6 bases, with 10 bases remaining between them. This CDR3 has 13 amino acids. Germline-derived CDR1 and CDR2 are MNHEY and SMNVEV (reference sequence). This chain's CDR3 is CASTPGRNSPLHF. CDR3 bases: TGTGCCAGCACCCCGGGACGTAATTCACCCCTCCACTTT.

The V call is TRBV12-3 or TRBV12-4, the J call TRBJ1-2, with D perhaps TRBD1 (6 bases). There are 18 residues in the CDR3. V dropped 2 bases and J dropped 2 bases, with 21 bases sitting between them. CDR3 sequence: CASSLKRGASPSNYGYTF. Here the CDR3 DNA reads TGTGCCAGCAGTTTAAAGAGGGGGGCCTCGCCTTCCAACTATGGCTACACCTTC.

This clonotype has a count of ten or more. The chain employs TRBV12-3 or TRBV12-4 and TRBJ2-5; 7 bases map to TRBD1. V lost 4 bases to trimming and J lost 3 bases; unmatched junction nucleotides: 8. The CDR3 covers 15 residues. The CDR3 here is CASSSGQVSKETQYF. The DNA of the CDR3 is TGTGCCAGCAGTTCCGGACAGGTTTCCAAAGAGACCCAGTACTTC.

This clonotype was picked up many times. The chain couples TRBV12-3 or TRBV12-4 to TRBJ2-7; 9 positions agree with TRBD2. The V segment lost 5 bases and the J segment 0 bases; nucleotides outside the gene matches: 2. This CDR3 has 14 amino acids. CDR3 residues: CASSPGLASYEQYF. DNA for the CDR3: TGTGCCAGCAGTCCGGGACTAGCCTCCTACGAGCAGTACTTC.

The chain is built from TRBV11-2 and TRBJ2-7; TRBD2 matches 10 bases. Trimming at V came to 0 bases and at J to 0 bases, leaving 8 bases not matched to a gene. The length of the CDR3 is 18 residues. Germline values: CDR1 SGHAT, CDR2 FQNNGV. The CDR3 loop reads CASSLDLGGLAPSYEQYF. Written as DNA, the CDR3 is TGTGCCAGCAGCTTAGATCTTGGGGGACTAGCGCCCTCCTACGAGCAGTACTTC.

The V gene is TRBV27, the J gene TRBJ2-5; D is undetermined. Judging by the DNA end, TRBJ2-7 fits better; the J call may be wrong. CDR3 length: 14 amino acids. Germline V gene sequence: CDR1 MNHEY, CDR2 SMNVEV (reference sequence). CDR3 nucleotides: TGTGCCAGCAGTCTCACTCAGTGGGGTACCGAGCAGTACTTC. Amino acid sequence: CASSLTQWGTEQYF.

CDR3 amino acids: CASSRGVQNIQYF. CDR3 DNA sequence: TGTGCCAGCAGCCGCGGGGTCCAAAACATTCAGTACTTC. The rearrangement links TRBV7-3 to TRBJ2-4; tentatively, D is TRBD2 (6 bases). Trimming removed 5 bases from V and 5 bases from J, with 10 bases in between. Germline V CDR1 and CDR2: SGHTA, FQGTGA. This CDR3 has 13 residues.

J is TRBJ2-7 and V is TRBV5-1, with D hard to call. Trimming cost V 0 bases and J 7 bases, with 11 bases left between them. The CDR3 loop spans 13 amino acids. The germline V gene has CDR1 SGHRS and CDR2 YFSETQ. As DNA, the CDR3 is TGCGCCAGCAGCTTGGCCTTGCTGGGGGAGCAGTACTTC. Translation gives CASSLALLGEQYF.

This clonotype occurred a few times. V is TRBV7-2 and J is TRBJ1-2, with a possible D match to TRBD1 (5 bases). Germline V CDR1 and CDR2: SGHTA, FQGNSA. Trimming took 5 bases from V and 4 from J, leaving 17 bases between them. The CDR3 consists of 15 residues. The DNA for the CDR3 is TGTGCCAGCAGCCTAGGGGTAGGGAAAGGCTATGGCTACACCTTC. This gives the protein CASSLGVGKGYGYTF.

This clonotype was detected only a few times. This rearrangement joins TRBV12-3 or TRBV12-4 to TRBJ2-7; no clear D. Trimming removed 2 bases from V and 2 bases from J, with 10 bases in between. This CDR3 is built from 14 residues. In nucleotides, the CDR3 is TGTGCCAGCAGTTTAAGCGTGGGGACCTACGAGCAGTACTTC. It is translated as CASSLSVGTYEQYF.

V gene TRBV5-5 combines with J gene TRBJ2-3; D possibly matches TRBD1 or TRBD2 (5 bases each). The CDR3 loop spans 14 amino acids. Germline V CDR1 and CDR2: SGHKS, YYEKEE (reference sequence). V was shortened by 6 bases and J by 2 bases, with 13 bases between the two germline ends. CDR3 sequence reads: CASIRGDITDTQYF. The CDR3 DNA follows: TGTGCCAGCATTCGAGGGGATATCACAGATACGCAGTATTTT.

The chain has TRBV6-5 and TRBJ2-3, with 8 nucleotides matching TRBD2. CDR3 size: 15 residues. Germline V gives CDR1 MNHEY, CDR2 SVGAGI. With 11 bases clipped from V and 0 bases from J, the junction kept 10 bases outside the gene matches. The CDR3 DNA sequence: TGTGCCGGCGTAGTGGAGCGGGGGAGCACAGATACGCAGTATTTT. It specifies CAGVVERGSTDTQYF.

The chain joins TRBV20-1 to TRBJ2-7, with D possibly TRBD1 on 5 matching bases. With 4 bases removed from V and 3 bases from J, the gap between germline ends came to 13 bases. Per germline, CDR1 DFQATT and CDR2 SNEGSKA (reference sequence). CDR3 length: 13 residues. As DNA, the CDR3 is TGCAGTGCTAAAGAGACAGATCACTACGAGCAGTACTTC. This sequence encodes CSAKETDHYEQYF.

In its sample, this clonotype was seen a few times. V and J are TRBV15 and TRBJ2-3, with D maybe TRBD2 (6 bases). The V end was cut by 6 bases, the J end by 2 bases, with 12 bases between. Germline CDR1 LNHNV, CDR2 YYDKDF (reference sequence). This CDR3 has 14 residues. CDR3 region: CATSLAPYTDTQYF. The CDR3, as DNA: TGTGCCACCAGTCTAGCGCCATACACAGATACGCAGTATTTT.